Below, 8 T cell receptor beta chains from the same sample are listed, as sequenced in a study of beta chain features in type 1 diabetes. Isolated RNA was reverse transcribed in full, so expressed TCRB transcripts were sequenced. Libraries were prepared by immunoSEQ multiplex PCR; TCRdb keeps only in-frame clonotypes and omits some of them. The data hold roughly 370,000 clones, with approximately 13% observed a single time. The sample taken for sequencing was naive CD4+ T cells from blood. The origin of the receptors is a man under 40 in good health.

This rearrangement joins TRBV5-1 to TRBJ1-1; 7 nucleotides align to TRBD1. Germline V gene lookup returns CDR1 SGHRS and CDR2 YFSETQ. Trimming at V came to 3 bases and at J to 1 base, leaving 6 bases not matched to a gene. This CDR3 spans 15 amino acids. DNA of the CDR3: TGCGCCAGCAGCTACTCCGACAGGGAGAACACTGAAGCTTTCTTT. Encoded protein: CASSYSDRENTEAFF.

The gene calls are TRBV7-9 and TRBJ2-5; unclear D gene. The CDR3 length is 15 residues. From germline, CDR1 is SEHNR and CDR2 FQNEAQ (reference sequence). The V end lost 3 bases, the J end lost 0 bases, and 11 bases lay between the germline ends. Here the CDR3 DNA reads TGTGCCAGCAGCTTGAGGCAATCGAACCAAGAGACCCAGTACTTC. It encodes CASSLRQSNQETQYF.

This clone has just a few counts. This sequence joins TRBV9 and TRBJ2-5; tentative D call: TRBD2 (7 bases). Germline lookup yields CDR1 SGDLS and CDR2 YYNGEE. Between the trimmed V and J ends, which lost 4 bases and 2 bases, there was a span of 15 bases. This CDR3 spans 15 amino acids. The CDR3 DNA reads as TGTGCCAGCAGCCGAGGGGGGGCCCGACAAGAGACCCAGTACTTC. This encodes CASSRGGARQETQYF.

V gene TRBV7-2 combines with J gene TRBJ2-4; possible D gene TRBD1, 6 bases. In germline, CDR1 is SGHTA, CDR2 FQGNSA. CDR3 size: 15 residues. V was pared by 3 bases and J by 2 bases, with 11 bases between. In DNA, the CDR3 is TGTGCCAGCAGCTTTCCAGGGGCATCCAAAAACATTCAGTACTTC. Translated: CASSFPGASKNIQYF.

This clone was recorded a few times. V usage is TRBV25-1 and J usage is TRBJ1-4; 9 bases match TRBD1. Per the germline V gene, CDR1 is MGHDK and CDR2 is SYGVNS. The CDR3 has 16 amino acids. Trimming removed 6 bases from V and 4 bases from J; junction bases left unmatched: 9. CDR3 sequence (DNA): TGTGCCAGCAGCCCCGGGGACAGGGCTATTAATGAAAAACTGTTTTTT. Translated: CASSPGDRAINEKLFF.

V gene TRBV5-4 combines with J gene TRBJ2-1; 10 positions match TRBD2. The CDR3 has 18 amino acids. Germline V CDR1 and CDR2: SGHNT, YYREEE (reference sequence). The ends lost 0 bases at V and 0 bases at J; junction bases unmatched: 6. The CDR3 loop reads CASSLGLAGEGSYNEQFF. CDR3 sequence (DNA): TGTGCCAGCAGCTTGGGGCTAGCGGGAGAGGGCTCCTACAATGAGCAGTTCTTC.

CDR3 nucleotide sequence: TGTGCCAGCAGTGAATGGTCCAGGATGCAAGATACGCAGTATTTT. Amino acids: CASSEWSRMQDTQYF. V is TRBV25-1 and J is TRBJ2-3, with D unresolved. Germline loops: CDR1 MGHDK, CDR2 SYGVNS. Deletions cut 1 base from V and 5 bases from J, with 13 bases between. The CDR3 has 15 amino acids.

This clone was observed a handful of times. The chain combines TRBV10-3 with TRBJ2-1; 8 bases are shared with TRBD2. V trimming: 7 bases; J trimming: 5 bases; junction bases outside the gene matches: 4. CDR1 and CDR2 from the germline V gene are ENHRY and SYGVKD. The CDR3 extends over 13 amino acids. The CDR3 here is CAIKSGGDNEQFF. CDR3 coding DNA: TGTGCCATCAAGAGCGGGGGTGACAATGAGCAGTTCTTC.